This record looks at one T cell receptor beta chain sequence and its context. As originally analysed: Reference gene primers were amplified, and this amplification served to estimate nucleated cell counts. Using immunoSEQ multiplex PCR, the repertoire was profiled, and TCRdb retains in-frame clones only, with some absent. V, J and clone size are taken as reported in that table, and D and trimming were inferred from the DNA itself. Of 150,000 or so clones listed, 80% to 90% are singletons. The data were taken from a study of blood T cell repertoires in COVID-19. The wider study: From the United States, Italy and Spain came samples of acute and convalescent COVID-19. The analysed material was cDNA or gDNA that came from T cells, B-cell-depleted T cells, or PBMCs.

V lost 3 bases and J lost 2; bases outside the gene matches: 9. This CDR3 has 16 amino acids. Germline V gene data show CDR1 as LNHNV and CDR2 as YYDKDF (reference sequence). Patients in Seattle were enrolled during active infection, then followed longitudinally. This TCR derives from a young man with COVID-19, enrolled during active disease. The gene calls are TRBV15 and TRBJ1-2, with 7 positions matching TRBD1. Sequenced material: peripheral blood. The CDR3 spells CATSRQWGQSNYGYTF. In DNA form, the CDR3 reads TGTGCCACCAGCAGGCAATGGGGACAGTCGAACTATGGCTACACCTTC.